Listed below are T cell receptor beta chains from one sample, sequenced in a study of human T cells and chemical hapten exposure. TCRdb re-called the RACE reads with MiXCR, one entry per CDR3 protein. The profile shows about 120,000 distinct CDR3 sequences, roughly 13% of them singletons. This specimen consisted of whole blood, obtained in connection with sensitization to the hapten diphenylcyclopropenone (DPC). These receptors originate from a woman under 30 with alopecia areata. Some clones in this sample may be carry-over from other donors' samples. CDR3s leave out the opening cysteine and the closing phenylalanine or tryptophan. D genes are given only for firm matches.

D gene | V gene | CDR3 protein
TRBD1 | TRBV5-4 | ASSSDSGGSAEAF
TRBD1 | TRBV28 | ASRSGQAASGYT
TRBD1 | TRBV7-9 | ASSLTQGALNTEAF
NA | TRBV7-9 | ASSLRPVRDTQY
NA | TRBV20-1 | SAPDPHRRSYNEQF
NA | TRBV10-3 | AIKLIGTEAF
TRBD1 | TRBV7-3 | ASSPTGVGEAF
TRBD2 | TRBV28 | ASSLLLGGGRDEQF
NA | TRBV14 | ASSQGRVMEAF
TRBD1 | TRBV29-1 | SVVSWAGGYEQY
TRBD2 | TRBV27 | ASSWASGLSYNEQF
NA | TRBV7-9 | ASSGDRLNYGYT
TRBD1 | TRBV19 | ATWDRVAGRYEQF
TRBD1 | TRBV28 | ASSIYRGEAF
TRBD1 | TRBV30 | AGNRDRGTEAF
TRBD2 | TRBV6-5 | ASSFTGLVTDTQY
TRBD1 | TRBV4-1 | ASSQGPGRGPYEQY
TRBD1 | TRBV28 | ASSLLTGGQRAF
NA | TRBV11-2 | ASSPRDGGRTEAF
NA | TRBV9 | ASSVASRADGYT
TRBD2 | TRBV5-1 | ASSLVAGRENEQF
NA | TRBV3-1 | ASSQTQIAKNIQY
NA | TRBV3-1 | ASSLPGGLRTIY
NA | TRBV4-1 | ASSQIPGRTTYGYT
TRBD1 | TRBV6-5 | ASSPETGRNSPLH
NA | TRBV6-2/TRBV6-3 | ASSLQPQGTDTQY
TRBD1 | TRBV6-6 | ASSYSMGAGGGGSLGNQPQH
NA | TRBV29-1 | SGGTLEAF
NA | TRBV27 | ASSLIGTGNYEQY
TRBD1 | TRBV2 | ASRQGSYEQY
NA | TRBV3-1 | ASSSIGRNTGELF
NA | TRBV24-1 | ATSDYGARDRETQY
NA | TRBV7-9 | ASSPDWAQPYEQY
NA | TRBV20-1 | SARTRQILGNTIY
NA | TRBV4-3 | ASSQDRAGWGPNYGYT
NA | TRBV7-9 | ASSDQHRGSTEAF
TRBD1 | TRBV2 | ASSLRQGDENEQF
NA | TRBV11-2 | ASSLDRSGANVLT
NA | TRBV6-1 | ASSLNWGGANVLT
NA | TRBV14 | ASSHRQSLYEQY
TRBD1 | TRBV20-1 | SAYNRGRNQPQH
NA | TRBV2 | ASSSGGDGQPQH
NA | TRBV12-3/TRBV12-4 | ASSSGATMNTEAF
TRBD2 | TRBV28 | ASSRLLAAETQY
TRBD2 | TRBV6-1 | ASKEASGGDEQF
NA | TRBV30 | AWGQSTDTQY